This TCR beta chain was sequenced in a study of identical twins (TCRdb year 2016). A note on the overall study: To test whether fetal clonotypes persist, this study deep-sequenced TCR alpha and beta repertoires from monozygotic twins, from unrelated adults of various ages, and from cord blood. To rule out contamination, replicate twin experiments were performed at different times with different library preparation protocols. Here is what the overall study found, with its caveats: Invariant T cells such as MAIT and iNKT could partly confound zero-insertion analyses, although diverse VJ usage argued against such confounding for most clonotypes. The excess sharing between twins in beta out-of-frame sequences was weaker because fewer shared sequences reduced the signal-to-noise ratio. Compared with coincidental sharing between unrelated individuals, out-of-frame TCR alpha sequences shared between twins had an excess of sequences with low generation probability. Recombination models systematically underestimated out-of-frame TCR alpha sharing in monozygotic twins but agreed with sharing between unrelated individuals. Fewer insertions were carried by abundant cord blood beta clonotypes, a similar but weaker trend appeared in young adult naive repertoires, and no such trend appeared in memory repertoires. Because the same donors could not be followed over many years, conclusions were based on cross-sectional statistical analysis.

Every donor was a healthy Caucasian. Receptor libraries were prepared by 5' RACE. The sequencing machine was an Illumina HiSeq 2000. A universal primer binding site was introduced by template switching, and a unique molecular identifier was present in the final cDNA, enabling accurate counting of TCR cDNA molecules. Specific primers in the conserved constant-segment region were used to synthesize first-strand cDNA for TCR alpha and beta chains. To control for contamination, every cDNA library carried two barcodes: a SMART-Mk sample barcode plus Illumina barcodes. TruSeq adapter sequences, together with Illumina sample barcodes, were added in two successive PCR steps. The Illumina HiSeq platform was used with custom primers to sequence TCR alpha and beta cDNA libraries. For the original study's pipeline: MiGEC processed the raw reads to extract unique molecular identifiers, while MiXCR was used to determine the CDR3 positions. For each individual, recombination models were inferred using an EM algorithm with the repgenHMM and IGoR tools. The tcR package in R was used for shared clonotype analysis, with sharing normalized by the product of cloneset sizes. To study raw recombination free of thymic and clonal selection effects, out-of-frame nonproductive sequences were analyzed. TCRdb reran the public reads through fastp at Q25 and MiXCR, keeping productive beta chains. Records with the same CDR3 protein are collapsed into one entry carrying the most frequent genes and DNA. The V and J calls and clone size are TCRdb's, not the authors'. Present in this sample are around 1.7 million distinct CDR3 sequences, around a third of which were seen just once. Less than 0.35% of the sample lies in the top ten.

Notes on this clonotype: What antigen it recognizes has not been identified. The input lacks base qualities; no much larger clone sits a single base away.

Germline trimming amounts to 6 bases on V and 6 bases on J, with 11 as the count of junction bases outside the gene matches. Its CDR3 holds 15 amino acids, cysteine through phenylalanine. The entry retains the CDR3 DNA only, 45 bases that are in frame from base 1. Material: cord blood. The receptor was isolated from a newborn girl in good health. The receptor chain draws on TRBV12-3 or TRBV12-4 and TRBJ2-1, and 7 junctional nucleotides match TRBD1. The CDR3 here reads CASSPRDRLRNEQFF. DNA sequence: TGTGCCAGCAGCCCCCGGGACAGACTCCGCAATGAGCAGTTCTTC.